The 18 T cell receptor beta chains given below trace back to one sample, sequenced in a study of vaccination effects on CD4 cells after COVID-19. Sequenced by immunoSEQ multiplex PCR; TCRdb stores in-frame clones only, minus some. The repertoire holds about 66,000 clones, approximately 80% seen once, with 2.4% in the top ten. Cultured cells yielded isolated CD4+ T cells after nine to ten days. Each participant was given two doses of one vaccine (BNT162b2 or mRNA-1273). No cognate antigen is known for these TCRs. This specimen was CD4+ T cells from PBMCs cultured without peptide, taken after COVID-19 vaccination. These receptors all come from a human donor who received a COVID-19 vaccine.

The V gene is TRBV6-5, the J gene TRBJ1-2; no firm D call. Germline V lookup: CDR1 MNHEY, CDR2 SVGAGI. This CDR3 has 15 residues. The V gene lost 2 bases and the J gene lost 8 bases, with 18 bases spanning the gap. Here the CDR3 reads CASSYDAGRTRGYTF. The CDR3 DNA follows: TGTGCCAGCAGTTACGATGCGGGTAGAACTAGGGGCTACACCTTC.

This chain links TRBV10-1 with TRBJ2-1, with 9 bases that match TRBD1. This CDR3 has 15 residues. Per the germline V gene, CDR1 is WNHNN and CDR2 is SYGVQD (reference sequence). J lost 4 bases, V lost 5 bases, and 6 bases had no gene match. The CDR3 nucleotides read TGCGCCAGCAGTTACGCCGGGACAGGGTACAATGAGCAGTTCTTC. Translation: CASSYAGTGYNEQFF.

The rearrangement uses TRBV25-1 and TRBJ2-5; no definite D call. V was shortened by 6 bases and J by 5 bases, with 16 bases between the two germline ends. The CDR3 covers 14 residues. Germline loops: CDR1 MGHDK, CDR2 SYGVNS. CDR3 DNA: TGTGCCAGCAGCCTCGGTCTTTCCTTGGAGACCCAGTACTTC. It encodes CASSLGLSLETQYF.

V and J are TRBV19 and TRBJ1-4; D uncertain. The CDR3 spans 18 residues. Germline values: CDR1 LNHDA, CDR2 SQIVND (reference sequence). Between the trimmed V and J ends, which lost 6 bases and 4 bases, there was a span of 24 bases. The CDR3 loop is CASRLGSWLPGSNEKLFF. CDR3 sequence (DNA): TGTGCCAGTAGGCTGGGGTCGTGGTTGCCGGGGAGTAATGAAAAACTGTTTTTT.

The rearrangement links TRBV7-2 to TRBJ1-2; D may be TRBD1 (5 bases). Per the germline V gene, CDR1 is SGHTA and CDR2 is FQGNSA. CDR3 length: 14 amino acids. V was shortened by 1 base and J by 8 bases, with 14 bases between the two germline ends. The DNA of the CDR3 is TGTGCCAGCAGCTTAGTGTTCCAGGGAGGCGGCTACACCTTC. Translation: CASSLVFQGGGYTF.

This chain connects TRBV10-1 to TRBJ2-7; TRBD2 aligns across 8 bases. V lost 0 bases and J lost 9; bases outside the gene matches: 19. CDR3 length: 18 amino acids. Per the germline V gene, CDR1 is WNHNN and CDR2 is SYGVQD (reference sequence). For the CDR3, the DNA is TGCGCCAGCAGTGAGTCGGGGTATCGGCGGGGGGCTAGTACGAGGCAGTACGTC. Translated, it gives CASSESGYRRGASTRQYV.

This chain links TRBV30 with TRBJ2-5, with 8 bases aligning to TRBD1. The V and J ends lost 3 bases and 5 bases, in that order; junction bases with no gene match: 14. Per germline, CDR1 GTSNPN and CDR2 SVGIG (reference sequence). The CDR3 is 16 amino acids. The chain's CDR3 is CAWSLLGGRGRETQYF. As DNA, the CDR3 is TGTGCCTGGAGCCTCCTGGGGGGCAGGGGGCGGGAGACCCAGTACTTC.

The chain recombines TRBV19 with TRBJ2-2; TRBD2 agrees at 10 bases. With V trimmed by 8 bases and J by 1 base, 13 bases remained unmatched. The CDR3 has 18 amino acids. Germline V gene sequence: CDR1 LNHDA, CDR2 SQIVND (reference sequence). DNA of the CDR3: TGTGCCAGTTCGAGGACTAGCGGCCCGGCGAGGAACACCGGGGAGCTGTTTTTT. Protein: CASSRTSGPARNTGELFF.

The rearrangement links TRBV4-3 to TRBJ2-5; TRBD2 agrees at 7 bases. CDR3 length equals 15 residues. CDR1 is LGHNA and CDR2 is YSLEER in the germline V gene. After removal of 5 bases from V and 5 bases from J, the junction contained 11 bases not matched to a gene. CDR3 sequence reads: CASSVGLSGVETQYF. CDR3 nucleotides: TGCGCCAGCAGCGTGGGACTGAGCGGGGTTGAGACCCAGTACTTC.

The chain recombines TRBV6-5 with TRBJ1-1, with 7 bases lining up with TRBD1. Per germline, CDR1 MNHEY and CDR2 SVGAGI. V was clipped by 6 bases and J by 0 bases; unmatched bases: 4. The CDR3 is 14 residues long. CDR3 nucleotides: TGTGCCAGCAGACCGACAGGGTTGAACACTGAAGCTTTCTTT. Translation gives CASRPTGLNTEAFF.

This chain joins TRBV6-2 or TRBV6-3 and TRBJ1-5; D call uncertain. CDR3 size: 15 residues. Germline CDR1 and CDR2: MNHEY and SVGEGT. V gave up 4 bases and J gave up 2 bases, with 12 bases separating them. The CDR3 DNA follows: TGTGCCAGCAGTTTTACGGTGTATGGCAATCAGCCCCAGCATTTT. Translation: CASSFTVYGNQPQHF.

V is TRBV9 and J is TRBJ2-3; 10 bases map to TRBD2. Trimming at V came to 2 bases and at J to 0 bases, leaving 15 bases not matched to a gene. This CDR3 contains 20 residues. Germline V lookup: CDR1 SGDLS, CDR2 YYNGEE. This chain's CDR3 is CASSVFGSSGGHISTDTQYF. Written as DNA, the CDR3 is TGTGCCAGCAGCGTGTTTGGGTCTAGCGGGGGACATATAAGCACAGATACGCAGTATTTT.

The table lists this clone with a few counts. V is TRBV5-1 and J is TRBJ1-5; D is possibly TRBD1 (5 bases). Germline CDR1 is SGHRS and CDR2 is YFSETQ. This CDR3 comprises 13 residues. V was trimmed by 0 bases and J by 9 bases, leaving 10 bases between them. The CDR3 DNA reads TGCGCCAGCAGCTTGGATTCGGGGGGGCCCCAGCATTTT. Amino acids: CASSLDSGGPQHF.

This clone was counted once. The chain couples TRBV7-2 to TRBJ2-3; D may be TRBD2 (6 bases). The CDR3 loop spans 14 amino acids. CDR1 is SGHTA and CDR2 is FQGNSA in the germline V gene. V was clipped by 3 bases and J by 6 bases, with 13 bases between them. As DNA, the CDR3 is TGTGCCAGCAGCTTGAGACTAGGTTGGGATACGCAGTATTTT. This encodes CASSLRLGWDTQYF.

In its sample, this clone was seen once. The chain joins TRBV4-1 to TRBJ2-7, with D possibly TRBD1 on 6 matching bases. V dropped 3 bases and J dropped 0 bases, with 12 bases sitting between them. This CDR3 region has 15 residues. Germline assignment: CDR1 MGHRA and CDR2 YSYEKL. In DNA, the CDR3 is TGCGCCAGCAGCCAGACCACAGGGTTCTCCTACGAGCAGTACGTC. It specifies CASSQTTGFSYEQYV.

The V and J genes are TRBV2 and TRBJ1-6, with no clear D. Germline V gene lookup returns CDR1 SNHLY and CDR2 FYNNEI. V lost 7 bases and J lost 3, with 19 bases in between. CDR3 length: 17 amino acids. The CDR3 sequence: CASKAGLRDLYNSPLHF. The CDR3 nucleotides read TGTGCCAGCAAAGCGGGCCTGCGGGATCTCTATAATTCACCCCTCCACTTT.

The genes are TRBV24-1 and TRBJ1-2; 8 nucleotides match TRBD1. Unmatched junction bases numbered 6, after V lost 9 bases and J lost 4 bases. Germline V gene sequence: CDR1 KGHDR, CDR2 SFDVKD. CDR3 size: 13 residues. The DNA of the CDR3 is TGTGCCACCCAGGACAGGGCTGCCTATGGCTACACCTTC. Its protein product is CATQDRAAYGYTF.

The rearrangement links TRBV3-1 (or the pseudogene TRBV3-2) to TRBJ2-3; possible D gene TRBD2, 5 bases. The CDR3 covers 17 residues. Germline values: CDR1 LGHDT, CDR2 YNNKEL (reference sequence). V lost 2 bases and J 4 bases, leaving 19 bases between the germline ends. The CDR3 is CASSQRRRTLDSDTQYF. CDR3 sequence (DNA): TGTGCCAGCAGCCAAAGAAGGAGGACTCTAGACTCAGATACGCAGTATTTT.